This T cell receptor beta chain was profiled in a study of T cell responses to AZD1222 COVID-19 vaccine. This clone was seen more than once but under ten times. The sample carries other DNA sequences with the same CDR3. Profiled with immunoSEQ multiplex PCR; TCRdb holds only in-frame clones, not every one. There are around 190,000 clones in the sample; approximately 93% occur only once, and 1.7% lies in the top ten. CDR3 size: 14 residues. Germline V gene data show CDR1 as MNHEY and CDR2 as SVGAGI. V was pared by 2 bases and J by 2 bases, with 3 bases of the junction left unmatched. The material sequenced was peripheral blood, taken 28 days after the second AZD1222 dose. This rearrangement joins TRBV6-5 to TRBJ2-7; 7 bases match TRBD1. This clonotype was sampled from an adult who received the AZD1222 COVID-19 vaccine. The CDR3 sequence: CASSYGQGAYEQYF. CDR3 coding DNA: TGTGCCAGCAGTTACGGGCAGGGGGCCTACGAGCAGTACTTC.